The source of this TCR beta chain is a study of T cell responses to AZD1222 COVID-19 vaccine (dated by TCRdb to the early 2020s). For the wider study: TCR sequencing covered more than 230 trial participants: about 210 given two doses of AZD1222 and about 26 given two doses of MenACWY control vaccine. Enrollment into the trials was organized by age into subgroups of 18-55, 56-69 and 70-plus years, and those subgroups contained approximately 160, 26 and 62 TCR-sequenced participants, respectively. Points the paper makes about the study in general: Participants were mostly white British, with more females than males. The authors suggested clonal diversity may have been underestimated. Because no day 14 peak-response samples were available, the repertoires could be characterized only after the peak T cell response. The 56-69-year group was small, and its depth increase did not reach significance, likely because of low power. Epitopes outside the regions mutated in the B.1.351 and B.1.1.7 variants were reportedly recognized by nearly half of the unique spike-specific TCRs. Conclusions about previously exposed vaccinees are limited, since just five to seven AZD1222 recipients were seropositive for SARS-CoV-2 at baseline. The whole spike protein was spanned by vaccine-associated CD4 TCRs, and dominant responses were seen in regions 160-218 and 743-854. After two AZD1222 doses, both the breadth and the depth of spike-specific TCRs were significantly higher than at day 0 and than in MenACWY recipients.

What the time point label conveys for this sample: about 28 days (+/-7) after the second vaccine dose. AZD1222 recipients with second doses at about 4 weeks or about 12 weeks were pooled, because spike-specific TCR depth and breadth did not differ between schedules. Vaccinee samples were obtained from the UK trials COV001 and COV002, which included a single-blind randomized controlled phase 2/3 trial of AZD1222 (ChAdOx1 nCoV-19) in healthy adults. Trial participant PBMC samples were collected at day 0 and day 28 after the second dose for TCRbeta chain sequencing. The CDR3 regions of human TCRbeta chains were analyzed by immunosequencing. The source study handled its data this way. TCRs in the repertoires were matched against a reference library of SARS-CoV-2-specific TCRs that had been generated with the MIRA antigen-specificity platform. Breadth was defined as the fraction of unique TCRs that were SARS-CoV-2-associated. Depth was defined as the fraction of total T cells that were SARS-CoV-2-associated. Using the MIRA data, every spike-specific TCR was mapped to the spike region that the TCR reacted to and assigned to either a CD4 or a CD8 class. Log10-transformed breadth and depth values were compared by one-way ANOVA with Sidak's multiple comparisons tests. Sourced from immuneACCESS, this table was stored by TCRdb with only in-frame sequences that have V and J called. A share of the clones is absent; for the studies checked, an unresolved V gene accounts for under half, and the remainder has no known explanation. V, J and clone size reflect that table, while D and trimming were determined from the DNA. For this sample there are under 150,000 clones; roughly 88% appear just once. The top ten clonotypes cover 1.5% to 2% of the sample.

CDR1 and CDR2 (KGHSH, LQKENI) derive from the germline V gene. Reading from cysteine to phenylalanine, the CDR3 counts 15 amino acids. The kept DNA is CDR3 alone, 45 bases in frame from the first base. V lost 3 bases and J lost 1 base; the stretch between them is 12 bases long. With respect to this clone: Its recognized antigen is unknown. Base qualities are not recorded, but no much larger clone differs from it by a single base.

Recombination joined TRBV18 with TRBJ1-1, and possibly TRBD1, on 6 matching bases. The source is an adult who received the AZD1222 COVID-19 vaccine. This material consisted of peripheral blood, taken 28 days after the second AZD1222 dose. The nucleotide sequence is given as TGTGCCAGCTCACCCCCGGGGGCGGAGAACACTGAAGCTTTCTTT. It specifies CASSPPGAENTEAFF.